These T cell receptor beta chains were read from a single sample in a study of CD8 T cells in Susac syndrome. TCRdb ran MiXCR on the immunoSEQ multiplex PCR reads and lists one entry per CDR3 protein. The sample has just over 80,000 distinct CDR3 sequences, 85% to 95% seen once. Sequencing was done on a sample of CD8+ T cells from PBMCs. These receptors were taken from a human donor in good health. Both conserved end residues are part of each CDR3. D genes are given only for firm matches. Expanded clones are given a class, and other clones once, few, many or no size at all.

length	J	size	V	D	CDR3	DNA
13	TRBJ2-1	NA	TRBV6-1	NA	CASSEGRGNEQFF	TGTGCCAGCAGTGAAGGGAGGGGAAATGAGCAGTTCTTC
14	TRBJ2-1	NA	TRBV27	NA	CASSLGPTPNEQFF	TGTGCCAGCAGTTTGGGGCCCACACCCAATGAGCAGTTCTTC
13	TRBJ1-1	NA	TRBV29-1	NA	CSVVGGRDTEAFF	TGCAGCGTTGTTGGGGGGAGGGACACTGAAGCTTTCTTT
17	TRBJ2-3	NA	TRBV24-1	NA	CATSDFPNSGIGDTQYF	TGTGCCACCAGTGATTTCCCAAACTCGGGTATCGGAGATACGCAGTATTTT
13	TRBJ1-1	NA	TRBV15	NA	CATAPGGVTEAFF	TGTGCCACCGCTCCGGGGGGGGTGACTGAAGCTTTCTTT
16	TRBJ2-1	NA	TRBV9	NA	CASSVSKIALYNEQFF	TGTGCCAGCAGCGTCTCTAAAATTGCTCTTTACAATGAGCAGTTCTTC
11	TRBJ2-7	NA	TRBV5-4	NA	CASSHTDEQYF	TGTGCCAGCAGCCATACGGACGAGCAGTACTTC
14	TRBJ2-1	NA	TRBV12-3/TRBV12-4	NA	CASSHRSSYSEQFF	TGTGCCAGCAGCCACCGGAGCTCCTACAGTGAGCAGTTCTTC
14	TRBJ2-1	NA	TRBV6-5	TRBD2	CASSYGLGAHEQFF	TGTGCCAGCAGTTACGGACTAGGCGCCCATGAGCAGTTCTTC
15	TRBJ2-7	NA	TRBV6-5	TRBD1	CASSYWTGSGYEQYF	TGTGCCAGCAGTTACTGGACAGGGTCAGGATACGAGCAGTACTTC
15	TRBJ1-2	NA	TRBV9	TRBD1	CASSAGTGSNYGYTF	TGTGCCAGCAGCGCAGGGACAGGTTCGAACTATGGCTACACCTTC
16	TRBJ2-1	NA	TRBV27	TRBD1	CASSTNRGKSYNEQFF	TGTGCCAGCAGCACCAACAGGGGGAAGTCCTACAATGAGCAGTTCTTC
15	TRBJ2-3	NA	TRBV7-3	TRBD2	CASRPAAGGADTQYF	TGTGCCAGCAGACCGGCAGCGGGAGGGGCAGATACGCAGTATTTT
13	TRBJ2-7	NA	TRBV29-1	NA	CSFLQGPAYEQYF	TGCAGCTTTCTGCAGGGGCCAGCTTACGAGCAGTACTTC
13	TRBJ2-3	NA	TRBV27	NA	CASSLSWTDTQYF	TGTGCCAGCAGTTTATCGTGGACAGATACGCAGTATTTT
15	TRBJ1-2	NA	TRBV20-1	TRBD1	CSARDREEVDYGYTF	TGCAGTGCCCGGGACAGGGAGGAAGTGGACTATGGCTACACCTTC
12	TRBJ2-7	NA	TRBV6-2/TRBV6-3	NA	CAVSDNSYEQYF	TGTGCCGTCTCGGACAACTCCTACGAGCAGTACTTC
13	TRBJ2-5	NA	TRBV9	NA	CASSERDLETQYF	TGTGCCAGCAGCGAGAGGGATTTGGAGACCCAGTACTTC
17	TRBJ2-1	NA	TRBV6-2/TRBV6-3	TRBD2	CASSPRSGGKGYNEQFF	TGTGCCAGCAGTCCTCGGAGCGGGGGAAAGGGCTACAATGAGCAGTTCTTC
13	TRBJ2-7	NA	TRBV20-1	NA	CSARDLGLYEQYF	TGCAGTGCTAGAGACCTGGGACTCTACGAGCAGTACTTC
15	TRBJ1-2	NA	TRBV19	NA	CASSIVLSNNYGYTF	TGTGCCAGTAGTATCGTCCTGTCTAACAACTATGGCTACACCTTC
11	TRBJ1-2	NA	TRBV12-3/TRBV12-4	NA	CASSTGISYTF	TGTGCCAGCAGTACAGGGATTAGCTACACCTTC
12	TRBJ2-1	NA	TRBV12-3/TRBV12-4	TRBD1	CASREDRDEQFF	TGTGCCAGCAGGGAAGACAGGGATGAGCAGTTCTTC
13	TRBJ2-2	NA	TRBV30	NA	CAWSVGYTGELFF	TGTGCCTGGAGTGTAGGCTACACCGGGGAGCTGTTTTTT
17	TRBJ2-4	NA	TRBV9	NA	CASSANPRGGSKNIQYF	TGTGCCAGCAGCGCCAATCCCCGAGGAGGCAGTAAAAACATTCAGTACTTC
14	TRBJ2-1	NA	TRBV25-1	TRBD2	CATRTSGLRWEQFF	TGTGCCACACGGACTAGCGGGCTCCGCTGGGAGCAGTTCTTC
15	TRBJ2-5	NA	TRBV2	NA	CASRDLQGIGETQYF	TGTGCCAGCAGAGATCTCCAGGGGATCGGAGAGACCCAGTACTTC
17	TRBJ1-1	NA	TRBV5-4	NA	CASSLGQFKLLNTEAFF	TGTGCCAGCAGCTTGGGGCAGTTCAAGTTACTGAACACTGAAGCTTTCTTT
17	TRBJ1-2	NA	TRBV27	TRBD1	CASSFGRLGQGDMGYTF	TGTGCCAGCAGTTTCGGGCGGTTGGGACAGGGAGACATGGGCTACACCTTC
14	TRBJ1-5	NA	TRBV9	NA	CASSVGKGLQPQHF	TGTGCCAGCAGCGTAGGCAAAGGGCTTCAGCCCCAGCATTTT
13	TRBJ1-2	NA	TRBV6-4	TRBD1	CASSDDRGDGYTF	TGTGCCAGCAGTGATGACAGGGGTGATGGCTACACCTTC
11	TRBJ1-1	NA	TRBV27	NA	CASSHRAEAFF	TGTGCCAGCAGCCACAGGGCTGAAGCTTTCTTT
12	TRBJ2-7	NA	TRBV5-1	NA	CASSFGSYEQYF	TGCGCCAGCAGCTTCGGATCTTACGAGCAGTACTTC
16	TRBJ2-1	NA	TRBV13	TRBD1	CASSFWDRGRRNEQFF	TGTGCCAGCAGCTTTTGGGACAGGGGGCGCCGGAATGAGCAGTTCTTC
14	TRBJ2-7	once	TRBV12-3/TRBV12-4	NA	CASTGVGASYEQYF	TGTGCCAGCACCGGGGTCGGGGCGTCCTACGAGCAGTACTTC